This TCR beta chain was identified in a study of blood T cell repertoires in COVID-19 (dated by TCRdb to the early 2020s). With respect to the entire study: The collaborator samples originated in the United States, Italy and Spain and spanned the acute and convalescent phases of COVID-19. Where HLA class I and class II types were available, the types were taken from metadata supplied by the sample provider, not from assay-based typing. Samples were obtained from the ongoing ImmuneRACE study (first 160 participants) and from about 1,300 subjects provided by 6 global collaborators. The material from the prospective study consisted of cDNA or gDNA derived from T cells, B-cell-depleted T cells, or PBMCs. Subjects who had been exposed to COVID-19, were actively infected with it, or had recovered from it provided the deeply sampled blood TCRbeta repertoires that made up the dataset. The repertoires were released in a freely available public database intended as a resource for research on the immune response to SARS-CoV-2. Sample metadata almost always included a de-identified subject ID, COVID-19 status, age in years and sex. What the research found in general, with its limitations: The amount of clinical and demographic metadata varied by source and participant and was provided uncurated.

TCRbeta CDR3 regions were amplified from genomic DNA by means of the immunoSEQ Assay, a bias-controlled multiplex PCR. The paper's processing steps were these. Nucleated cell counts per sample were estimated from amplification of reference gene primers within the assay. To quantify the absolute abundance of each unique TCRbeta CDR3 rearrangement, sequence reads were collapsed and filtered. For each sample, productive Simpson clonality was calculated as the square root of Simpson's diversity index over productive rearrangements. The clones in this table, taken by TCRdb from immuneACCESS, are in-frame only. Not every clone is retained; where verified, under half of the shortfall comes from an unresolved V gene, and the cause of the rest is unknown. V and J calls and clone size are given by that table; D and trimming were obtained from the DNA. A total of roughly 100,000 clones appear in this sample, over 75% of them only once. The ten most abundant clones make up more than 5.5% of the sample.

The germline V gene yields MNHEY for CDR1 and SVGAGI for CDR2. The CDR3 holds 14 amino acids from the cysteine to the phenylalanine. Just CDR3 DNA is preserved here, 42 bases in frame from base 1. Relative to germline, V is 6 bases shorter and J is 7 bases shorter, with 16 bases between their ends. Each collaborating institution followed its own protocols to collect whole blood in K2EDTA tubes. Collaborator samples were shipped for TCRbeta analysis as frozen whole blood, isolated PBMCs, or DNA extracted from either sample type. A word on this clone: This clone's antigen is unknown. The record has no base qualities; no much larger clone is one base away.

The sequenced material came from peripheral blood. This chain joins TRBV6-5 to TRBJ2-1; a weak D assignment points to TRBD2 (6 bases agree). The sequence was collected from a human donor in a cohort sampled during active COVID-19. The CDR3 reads CASRPAGTVNEQFF. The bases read TGTGCCAGCAGGCCCGCCGGGACTGTGAATGAGCAGTTCTTC.